The clone carrying this TCR beta chain occurred once. Its antigen is still unknown. Libraries were prepared by immunoSEQ multiplex PCR; TCRdb keeps only in-frame clonotypes and omits some of them. The sample carries about 190,000 clones, approximately 91% recorded once. This specimen comes from a study of T cell responses to AZD1222 COVID-19 vaccine. Whole-study results and caveats: Among vaccine-associated CD4 TCRs, coverage spanned spike, with dominance at 160-218 and 743-854. Two AZD1222 administrations were followed by greater Spike-specific TCR breadth and depth. Repertoire sampling occurred only after the peak T cell response. Females outnumbered males among donors, who were mostly white British; clonal diversity was possibly underestimated.

The length of the CDR3 is 13 residues. V lost 0 bases to trimming and J lost 5 bases, with 8 bases between them. Germline CDR1 reads SGHVS; CDR2 reads FNYEAQ. The material sequenced was peripheral blood, taken on day 0 of AZD1222 vaccination. The clonotype was recovered from an adult in good health. The chain combines TRBV7-6 with TRBJ2-7; tentatively, D is TRBD2 (6 bases). CDR3 in DNA: TGTGCCAGCAGCTTAGCTTCTAGCGACGAGCAGTACTTC. As protein: CASSLASSDEQYF.